This T cell receptor (beta chain) emerged from a study of T cells after yellow fever vaccination. This clonotype was counted only a few times. TCRdb itself ran the 5' RACE reads through MiXCR, one entry per CDR3 protein. The sample contains a few hundred thousand distinct CDR3 sequences, around 8.1% of which appear only once. This CDR3 is 16 amino acids long. Germline CDR1 and CDR2: SGHRS and YFSETQ. V trimming: 1 base; J trimming: 3 bases; junction bases outside the gene matches: 8. The J gene is TRBJ2-5, the V gene TRBV5-1; 8 bases align to TRBD2. This receptor was obtained from a man younger than 35 who received the YFV17D yellow fever vaccine. Here the sequenced sample was PBMCs, taken approximately 47 days after the first yellow fever vaccination. The CDR3 sequence: CASSLTAGVTKETQYF. Here the CDR3 DNA reads TGCGCCAGCAGCTTGACAGCGGGGGTAACCAAAGAGACCCAGTACTTC.